This T cell receptor (beta chain) was found in a study of early T cells in non-severe SARS-CoV-2 infection. As regards this clonotype: Its antigen is as yet unknown.

Unique molecular identifiers (one per individual cDNA molecule) were attached. TCRdb analysed the 5' RACE reads with MiXCR anew, one entry per CDR3 protein. This sample has more than 95,000 distinct CDR3 sequences, with roughly 15% found just once. Study outcomes and limitations: VDJdb matching skewed toward anti-spike CD8 responses, missing private and CD4 specificities.

The CDR3 length is 12 residues. V was trimmed by 4 bases and J by 5 bases, leaving 6 bases between them. Source material: whole blood. This chain joins TRBV12-3 or TRBV12-4 and TRBJ1-5; D is undetermined. The sequence was collected from an adult who was a healthcare worker with PCR-confirmed SARS-CoV-2 infection or an uninfected control (not recorded which). In DNA, the CDR3 is TGTGCCAGCAGTTCGCAGTATCAGCCCCAGCATTTT. Translation gives CASSSQYQPQHF.